This passage covers 14 T cell receptor beta chains from one sample sequenced in a study of cytomegalovirus exposure and HLA in healthy donors. Primers included in the PCR were 60 Vbeta and 13 Jbeta primers. Using immunoSEQ multiplex PCR, the repertoire was profiled, and TCRdb retains in-frame clones only, with some absent. The sample lists 130,000 or so clones; approximately 8.8% were seen once. Input material: PBMCs. These receptors originate from a man in his forties in good health and CMV-seronegative.

This clone occurred a few times. V is TRBV6-5 and J is TRBJ1-5, with 7 bases fitting TRBD1. The CDR3 is 15 amino acids. Germline V lookup: CDR1 MNHEY, CDR2 SVGAGI. V was clipped by 6 bases and J by 7 bases; unmatched bases: 12. The CDR3 nucleotides read TGTGCCAGCAGCCCTGGACAGGTATTGGGACAGCCCCAGCATTTT. The encoded protein is CASSPGQVLGQPQHF.

The genes are TRBV4-2 and TRBJ2-7, with D possibly TRBD2 on 6 matching bases. The CDR3 sequence is 15 residues long. The V gene's germline CDR1 is LGHNA and CDR2 YNFKEQ. V gave up 4 bases and J gave up 3 bases, with 16 bases separating them. CDR3 amino acids: CASSPTGTGDYEQYF. As DNA, the CDR3 is TGTGCCAGCAGCCCCACCGGGACTGGAGACTACGAGCAGTACTTC.

This clone was seen a handful of times. The V call is TRBV25-1, the J call TRBJ1-5; 9 nucleotides agree with TRBD1. The CDR3 runs to 17 residues. The germline V gene has CDR1 MGHDK and CDR2 SYGVNS. Germline trimming cut 3 bases from V and 1 base from J; bases unmatched to any gene: 7. The CDR3 sequence: CASSDHRGRVSNQPQHF. The CDR3 DNA reads TGTGCCAGCAGTGACCACAGGGGGCGGGTGAGCAATCAGCCCCAGCATTTT.

This clone was seen a few times. V is TRBV7-6 and J is TRBJ1-6; tentatively, D is TRBD1 (6 bases). This CDR3 contains 15 residues. V was trimmed by 5 bases and J by 10 bases, leaving 18 bases between them. The germline V gene has CDR1 SGHVS and CDR2 FNYEAQ. CDR3 DNA sequence: TGTGCCAGCAGCCCACAGGGATCCCCAGTGTCACCCCTCCACTTT. Its translation: CASSPQGSPVSPLHF.

This clone was found a few times. This sequence joins TRBV2 and TRBJ1-3; no clear D gene. V was cut by 4 bases and J by 0 bases, with 7 bases left in between. Germline lookup yields CDR1 SNHLY and CDR2 FYNNEI. The length of the CDR3 is 14 residues. CDR3 sequence: CASSVESSGNTIYF. CDR3 DNA: TGTGCCAGCAGTGTCGAGAGCTCTGGAAACACCATATATTTT.

In its sample, this clone was seen a few times. J is TRBJ1-2 and V is TRBV9; 10 nucleotides match TRBD1. After removal of 4 bases from V and 1 base from J, the junction contained 10 bases not matched to a gene. Germline CDR1 and CDR2: SGDLS and YYNGEE. The CDR3 contains 17 residues. CDR3 bases: TGTGCCAGCAGCATAAACCGGGACAGGGGAAGTAACTATGGCTACACCTTC. Translation: CASSINRDRGSNYGYTF.

The chain has TRBV7-8 and TRBJ1-1; 9 nucleotides line up with TRBD1. The V and J ends lost 2 bases and 2 bases, in that order; junction bases with no gene match: 12. The CDR3 consists of 18 residues. In germline, CDR1 is SGHVS, CDR2 FQNEAQ. The CDR3, as DNA: TGTGCCAGCAGCTTATGGCCAAGGACAGGGGCCATTAACACTGAAGCTTTCTTT. Encoded protein: CASSLWPRTGAINTEAFF. Complete variable domain (other parts from reference TRBV7-8 and TRBJ1-1): GAGVSQSPRYKVAKRGQDVALRCDPISGHVSLFWYQQALGQGPEFLTYFQNEAQLDKSGLPSDRFFAERPEGSVSTLKIQRTQQEDSAVYLCASSLWPRTGAINTEAFFGQGTRLTVV.

The chain recombines TRBV2 with TRBJ2-7; a possible D gene is TRBD1 (5 bases). The CDR3 has 15 amino acids. V gave up 2 bases and J gave up 3 bases, with 14 bases separating them. Germline V gene data show CDR1 as SNHLY and CDR2 as FYNNEI. The CDR3 region has the DNA TGTGCCAGCAGTGAATCTTACCGGACAAACTACGAGCAGTACTTC. It translates to CASSESYRTNYEQYF.

This rearrangement joins TRBV7-8 to TRBJ1-1; D gene uncertain. CDR1 is SGHVS, CDR2 FQNEAQ, per germline. The CDR3 totals 15 residues. Trimming removed 5 bases from V and 1 base from J, with 14 bases in between. In nucleotides, the CDR3 is TGTGCCAGCAGCCTCCTCCGGTCCCGGAACACTGAAGCTTTCTTT. Its protein is CASSLLRSRNTEAFF.

This clone occurred a few times. This sequence joins TRBV6-1 and TRBJ1-4; 7 bases fit TRBD1. V lost 5 bases to trimming and J lost 0 bases; unmatched junction nucleotides: 0. The CDR3 runs to 14 residues. From germline, CDR1 is MNHNS and CDR2 SASEGT. This CDR3 reads CASSTGATNEKLFF. The CDR3, as DNA: TGTGCCAGCAGTACAGGGGCAACTAATGAAAAACTGTTTTTT.

J is TRBJ1-5 and V is TRBV9, with D unclear. This CDR3 comprises 15 residues. V was clipped by 1 base and J by 0 bases, with 8 bases between them. The germline CDR1 and CDR2 sequences are SGDLS and YYNGEE. Here the CDR3 reads CASSVTPYSNQPQHF. For the CDR3, the DNA is TGTGCCAGCAGCGTAACACCATATAGCAATCAGCCCCAGCATTTT.

This clone was counted only a few times. V and J are TRBV5-5 and TRBJ2-1; the D is unclear. This CDR3 is 13 amino acids long. Trimming shortened V by 2 bases and J by 3 bases, and 6 bases separated the two germline ends. Looked up from germline, CDR1 is SGHKS and CDR2 is YYEKEE (reference sequence). CDR3 sequence: CASSLSLYNEQFF. The CDR3 DNA follows: TGTGCCAGCAGCTTATCCCTCTACAATGAGCAGTTCTTC.

This clone was counted a few times. CDR3 loop: CASSRDEGYGYTF. The CDR3 nucleotides are TGCGCCAGCAGTCGCGACGAGGGCTATGGCTACACCTTC. V gene TRBV10-1 combines with J gene TRBJ1-2; D gene ambiguous. V was cut by 5 bases and J by 4 bases, with 11 bases left in between. From germline, CDR1 is WNHNN and CDR2 SYGVQD (reference sequence). CDR3 length: 13 amino acids.

The V call is TRBV4-1, the J call TRBJ1-5, with 9 bases lining up with TRBD1. Germline V gene lookup returns CDR1 MGHRA and CDR2 YSYEKL. The CDR3 length is 14 residues. Trimming removed 5 bases from V and 6 bases from J; junction bases left unmatched: 5. CDR3 region: CASSLDRGIQPQHF. As DNA, the CDR3 is TGCGCCAGCAGCTTAGACAGGGGGATTCAGCCCCAGCATTTT.